Sequencing of this T cell receptor (beta chain) was carried out in a study of shared clonotypes between healthy human individuals. Study observations and caveats: Non-shared clonotypes were found to have lower generation probabilities than the clonotypes that were shared by all four of the sorted-subset donors. Among the subsets, naive ones generally showed larger estimated richness than memory ones.

Genomic DNA of every subset was divided equally among multiple immunoSEQ plates. Original processing methods: ImmunoSEQ gave junction-only sequences without quality scores, so filtering differed. Libraries were prepared by immunoSEQ multiplex PCR; TCRdb keeps only in-frame clonotypes and omits some of them. D and trimming come from the DNA, and the V and J calls and clone size come from that table. The sample has just over 2,000,000 clones; less than 95% are singletons. In the case of this clone: The antigen is undetermined.

This CDR3 region has 16 residues. V was trimmed by 0 bases and J by 4 bases, leaving 13 bases between them. Germline lookup yields CDR1 MGHRA and CDR2 YSYEKL. Only CD45RO-negative cells positively selected for CCR7 counted as naive CD8 cells, so terminally differentiated effector memory CD45RA+ cells were excluded. This sequence was found in a young man in good health. Sequences were obtained from naive CD8+ T cells sorted from blood. The chain has TRBV4-1 and TRBJ2-1; tentative D call: TRBD2 (5 bases). CDR3 coding DNA: TGCGCCAGCAGCCAAGAAACTACGGGAAGTTACAATGAGCAGTTCTTC. This gives the protein CASSQETTGSYNEQFF.